These 21 T cell receptor beta chains were sequenced from one sample in a study of radiation and T cells in renal cell carcinoma. Measured with immunoSEQ multiplex PCR; TCRdb has only the in-frame clones, and not every one. This sample carries around 130,000 clones, approximately 80% of them seen once, and the ten largest clones take about 1.9%. Time point here: blood 2 weeks post-SBRT. As to treatment: 15 Gy SBRT to primary tumor, nephrectomy 4 weeks later. The input for sequencing was blood, taken from a patient whose treatment included radiotherapy and nephrectomy. The receptors derive from a woman in her sixties or seventies with renal cell carcinoma.

V and J are TRBV4-2 and TRBJ2-1; D call uncertain. Germline CDR1 is LGHNA and CDR2 is YNFKEQ. The CDR3 spans 16 residues. Trimming took 4 bases from V and 0 from J, leaving 13 bases between them. CDR3 coding DNA: TGTGCCAGCAGCCCAACGCCTTTAAGCTCCTACAATGAGCAGTTCTTC. Translation: CASSPTPLSSYNEQFF.

V gene TRBV6-1 combines with J gene TRBJ1-6; no clear D gene. Trimming removed 7 bases at V and 7 bases at J, with 14 bases between. The CDR3 covers 14 residues. Per germline, CDR1 MNHNS and CDR2 SASEGT. In DNA form, the CDR3 reads TGTGCCAGCATTACCCGGACCCTGAATTCACCCCTCCACTTT. Protein: CASITRTLNSPLHF.

The chain is built from TRBV7-8 and TRBJ1-2, with D possibly being TRBD1 (6 bases). Germline V gene lookup returns CDR1 SGHVS and CDR2 FQNEAQ. The length of the CDR3 is 13 residues. Trimming shortened V by 3 bases and J by 2 bases, and 7 bases separated the two germline ends. The CDR3 protein is CASSFRGNYGYTF. Here the CDR3 DNA reads TGTGCCAGCAGCTTCAGGGGCAACTATGGCTACACCTTC.

This clone was seen just once. V usage is TRBV14 and J usage is TRBJ2-3; D is perhaps TRBD1 (6 bases). The CDR3 has 13 residues. Between the trimmed V and J ends, which lost 4 bases and 4 bases, there was a span of 9 bases. Germline V gene sequence: CDR1 SGHDN, CDR2 FVKESK. CDR3 in DNA: TGTGCCAGCAGCCTCGACAGGCCAGATACGCAGTATTTT. It yields the protein CASSLDRPDTQYF.

This clone was seen more than once but under ten times. The V call is TRBV25-1, the J call TRBJ1-5; D perhaps matches TRBD1 (5 bases). Trimming took off 1 base at V and 4 bases at J, with 8 bases between the two ends. In germline, CDR1 is MGHDK, CDR2 SYGVNS. There are 14 residues in the CDR3. This CDR3 reads CASSEWGGNQPQHF. Here the CDR3 DNA reads TGTGCCAGCAGTGAATGGGGCGGTAATCAGCCCCAGCATTTT.

Turning to this clone: The same CDR3 is also encoded by other DNA sequences in this sample. The CDR3: CASSYGGRSTEAFF. The CDR3 nucleotides read TGTGCCAGCAGTTACGGGGGGCGGAGCACTGAAGCTTTCTTT. The chain has TRBV6-5 and TRBJ1-1, with a weak D call TRBD1 (6 bases). The CDR3 sequence is 14 residues long. Germline V CDR1 and CDR2: MNHEY, SVGAGI. Trimming took off 2 bases at V and 4 bases at J, with 11 bases between the two ends.

The CDR3, as DNA: TGCAGTGCTTGGACAGGCTATGGCTACACCTTC. It encodes CSAWTGYGYTF. V is TRBV20-1 and J is TRBJ1-2; 7 bases map to TRBD1. CDR1 is DFQATT and CDR2 is SNEGSKA in the germline V gene (reference sequence). This CDR3 comprises 11 residues. J was trimmed by 4 bases and V by 5 bases; bases with no gene match: 1.

The chain links TRBV5-4 to TRBJ2-5; either TRBD1 or TRBD2 may supply D (6 bases each). This CDR3 comprises 15 residues. The V and J ends lost 1 base and 6 bases respectively, with 16 bases between them. Per the germline V gene, CDR1 is SGHNT and CDR2 is YYREEE (reference sequence). CDR3: CASSLPGAERKTQYF. The CDR3 nucleotides are TGTGCCAGCAGCTTGCCGGGGGCGGAGAGGAAGACCCAGTACTTC.

In its sample, this clone was seen once. The chain is built from TRBV10-3 and TRBJ2-7; 9 nucleotides agree with TRBD1. The V gene end was trimmed by 0 bases and the J gene end by 4 bases; junction bases not matched to a gene: 4. This CDR3 contains 15 residues. Germline V gene data show CDR1 as ENHRY and CDR2 as SYGVKD. CDR3 sequence reads: CAISESRDRVYEQYF. For the CDR3, the DNA is TGTGCCATCAGTGAGTCCAGGGACAGGGTGTACGAGCAGTACTTC.

The rearrangement uses TRBV4-2 and TRBJ1-1; D not certain. The CDR3 consists of 14 residues. Germline V CDR1 and CDR2: LGHNA, YNFKEQ. V shed 1 base and J shed 0 bases, with 6 bases lying between them. CDR3 amino acids: CASSQVPMNTEAFF. CDR3 nucleotides: TGTGCCAGCAGCCAAGTTCCCATGAACACTGAAGCTTTCTTT.

The chain joins TRBV2 to TRBJ2-5, with D maybe TRBD1 (6 bases). The CDR3 sequence is 12 residues long. Germline-derived CDR1 and CDR2 are SNHLY and FYNNEI. V was trimmed by 10 bases and J by 0 bases, leaving 9 bases between them. CDR3 coding DNA: TGTGCCACCCACAGGGACCAAGAGACCCAGTACTTC. Translated, it gives CATHRDQETQYF.

This sequence joins TRBV6-1 and TRBJ1-2; possibly TRBD1 for D (5 bases). The germline gives CDR1 MNHNS, CDR2 SASEGT. This CDR3 contains 14 residues. Here the CDR3 DNA reads TGTGCGGGGGGGGATCAGGGCGCTAACTATGGCTACACCTTC. This gives the protein CAGGDQGANYGYTF.

The CDR3 region is CASSEDRGYTF. The CDR3 region has the DNA TGTGCCAGCAGTGAAGACAGGGGCTACACCTTC. The V call is TRBV6-1, the J call TRBJ1-2; a weak D match, TRBD1 (5 bases). The CDR3 loop spans 11 amino acids. Germline CDR1 reads MNHNS; CDR2 reads SASEGT. The V end lost 1 base, the J end lost 8 bases, and 5 bases lay between the germline ends.

As for this clone: This sample also contains other DNA sequences that code for the same CDR3. The rearrangement links TRBV19 to TRBJ1-5, with D possibly being TRBD1 (6 bases). With 6 bases removed from V and 4 bases from J, the gap between germline ends came to 13 bases. The CDR3 is 14 residues long. Germline loops: CDR1 LNHDA, CDR2 SQIVND (reference sequence). DNA of the CDR3: TGTGCCAGTAGCATCGGGGGGCGAAATCAGCCCCAGCATTTT. This sequence encodes CASSIGGRNQPQHF. Full variable domain (outside the CDR3, taken from reference TRBV19 and TRBJ1-5): DGGITQSPKYLFRKEGQNVTLSCEQNLNHDAMYWYRQDPGQGLRLIYYSQIVNDFQKGDIAEGYSVSREKKESFPLTVTSAQKNPTAFYLCASSIGGRNQPQHFGDGTRLSIL.

V gene TRBV7-9 combines with J gene TRBJ2-5; the D call may be TRBD1 or TRBD2 (6 bases each). Germline V gene sequence: CDR1 SEHNR, CDR2 FQNEAQ (reference sequence). V was pared by 5 bases and J by 5 bases, with 15 bases between. This CDR3 has 14 residues. The CDR3 nucleotides read TGTGCCAGCAGCCTAATCGGGGGCTTGGAGACCCAGTACTTC. Translating gives CASSLIGGLETQYF.

The gene calls are TRBV7-9 and TRBJ2-7; D perhaps matches TRBD1 (6 bases). V lost 5 bases and J lost 0, with 11 bases in between. CDR1 and CDR2 from the germline V gene are SEHNR and FQNEAQ (reference sequence). The CDR3 sequence is 14 residues long. DNA for the CDR3: TGTGCCAGCAGCCAGCGGACAGCCTCCTACGAGCAGTACTTC. It translates to CASSQRTASYEQYF.

The rearrangement uses TRBV6-5 and TRBJ2-4, with 9 positions matching TRBD1. The length of the CDR3 is 14 residues. V was pared by 5 bases and J by 8 bases, with 7 bases of the junction left unmatched. The V gene's germline CDR1 is MNHEY and CDR2 SVGAGI. The CDR3 DNA is TGTGCCAGCAGTCGAGGACAGGGGTCGGACATTCAGTACTTC. Protein sequence: CASSRGQGSDIQYF.

CDR3 nucleotides: TGTGCCAGCAAGGAGGGGAACACTGAAGCTTTCTTT. It specifies CASKEGNTEAFF. The chain employs TRBV27 and TRBJ1-1; D is ambiguous. CDR1 is MNHEY, CDR2 SMNVEV, per germline (reference sequence). The CDR3 loop spans 12 amino acids. V lost 7 bases and J 1 base, leaving 7 bases between the germline ends.

This clone was seen only a few times. V gene TRBV4-2 combines with J gene TRBJ1-2; 10 bases map to TRBD1. CDR1 is LGHNA and CDR2 is YNFKEQ in the germline V gene. V dropped 1 base and J dropped 5; count of bases not matched to a gene: 4. The CDR3 totals 15 residues. The CDR3 reads CASSQGTGGEYGYTF. The DNA of the CDR3 is TGTGCCAGCAGCCAAGGGACAGGGGGAGAGTATGGCTACACCTTC.

The rearrangement uses TRBV4-2 and TRBJ1-5, with D unclear. The germline V and J ends were trimmed by 0 bases and 5 bases, with 8 bases remaining between them. Germline CDR1 LGHNA, CDR2 YNFKEQ. The CDR3 is 14 amino acids. The CDR3 here is CASSQDSSDQPQHF. The CDR3 DNA sequence: TGTGCCAGCAGCCAAGATTCTTCGGATCAGCCCCAGCATTTT.

The chain joins TRBV20-1 to TRBJ2-7, with no clear D. Germline V gene sequence: CDR1 DFQATT, CDR2 SNEGSKA (reference sequence). The V end lost 5 bases, the J end lost 3 bases, and 8 bases lay between the germline ends. The CDR3 has 11 residues. CDR3 loop: CSAGPNYEQYF. CDR3 in DNA: TGCAGTGCTGGACCGAACTACGAGCAGTACTTC.